These 8 T cell receptor beta chains share one sample of origin, sequenced in a study of blood T cell repertoires in COVID-19. Libraries were prepared by immunoSEQ multiplex PCR; TCRdb keeps only in-frame clonotypes and omits some of them. Of under 200,000 clones listed, about 85% are singletons. The sample consisted of peripheral blood. These receptors originate from a woman aged 60-70 years with COVID-19, enrolled during active disease.

This rearrangement joins TRBV27 to TRBJ1-1; possibly TRBD1 for D (6 bases). The CDR3 extends over 17 amino acids. V dropped 3 bases and J dropped 1 base, with 18 bases sitting between them. Germline V lookup: CDR1 MNHEY, CDR2 SMNVEV (reference sequence). CDR3 nucleotides: TGTGCCAGCAGTTTTTCCGACAGGACCTACCCGAACACTGAAGCTTTCTTT. It yields the protein CASSFSDRTYPNTEAFF.

The CDR3 DNA reads TGCGCCAGCAGCCCAGGGAATAACAGGGGTGGCTACACCTTC. Its protein product is CASSPGNNRGGYTF. V and J are TRBV4-1 and TRBJ1-2; 7 bases align to TRBD1. V lost 4 bases to trimming and J lost 7 bases; unmatched junction nucleotides: 9. The germline gives CDR1 MGHRA, CDR2 YSYEKL. This CDR3 region has 14 residues.

V gene TRBV24-1 combines with J gene TRBJ1-5; 10 nucleotides match TRBD1. The ends lost 3 bases at V and 5 bases at J; junction bases unmatched: 3. The length of the CDR3 is 15 residues. Germline CDR1 and CDR2: KGHDR and SFDVKD. The CDR3 is CATSDPGTGDQPQHF. As DNA, the CDR3 is TGTGCCACCAGTGATCCCGGGACAGGGGATCAGCCCCAGCATTTT.

This chain links TRBV20-1 with TRBJ2-7, with D perhaps TRBD2 (6 bases). Trimming cost V 3 bases and J 5 bases, with 17 bases left between them. The CDR3 is made up of 14 amino acids. Germline CDR1 reads DFQATT; CDR2 reads SNEGSKA (reference sequence). CDR3 DNA: TGCAGTGCTAGTAATTGGTCGGGAGACGACGAGCAGTACTTC. Amino acids: CSASNWSGDDEQYF.

The gene calls are TRBV6-4 and TRBJ2-2; 8 nucleotides align to TRBD1. CDR3 length: 16 residues. V shed 2 bases, J shed 4 bases, and the junction held 6 bases outside the gene matches. Germline V CDR1 and CDR2: MRHNA, SNTAGT. The CDR3 DNA reads as TGTGCCAGCAGTGACACGGACAGGGTCGGCACCGGGGAGCTGTTTTTT. Its protein is CASSDTDRVGTGELFF.

The genes are TRBV3-1 (or the pseudogene TRBV3-2) and TRBJ1-5, with D uncertain. Germline V CDR1 and CDR2: LGHDT, YNNKEL (reference sequence). Trimming removed 4 bases from V and 4 bases from J, with 8 bases in between. This CDR3 region has 13 residues. The CDR3 here is CASSRGGNQPQHF. Here the CDR3 DNA reads TGTGCCAGCAGCCGGGGAGGGAATCAGCCCCAGCATTTT.

This rearrangement joins TRBV2 to TRBJ1-5; 11 nucleotides line up with TRBD1. J lost 5 bases, V lost 8 bases, and 5 bases had no gene match. CDR3 length: 14 amino acids. Germline-derived CDR1 and CDR2 are SNHLY and FYNNEI. Here the CDR3 DNA reads TGTGCCAGCGGCAGGACAGGGGGCTATCAGCCCCAGCATTTT. Translating it yields CASGRTGGYQPQHF.

The chain couples TRBV5-4 to TRBJ2-5; TRBD1 aligns across 11 bases. Germline V gene lookup returns CDR1 SGHNT and CDR2 YYREEE (reference sequence). V shed 0 bases, J shed 4 bases, and the junction held 5 bases outside the gene matches. The CDR3 is 16 amino acids. The CDR3 is CASSLGGQGAGETQYF. CDR3 bases: TGTGCCAGCAGCTTGGGAGGACAGGGGGCAGGAGAGACCCAGTACTTC. Supplemented by reference TRBV5-4 and TRBJ2-5, the full variable domain reads ETGVTQSPTHLIKTRGQQVTLRCSSQSGHNTVSWYQQALGQGPQFIFQYYREEENGRGNFPPRFSGLQFPNYSSELNVNALELDDSALYLCASSLGGQGAGETQYFGPGTRLLVL.